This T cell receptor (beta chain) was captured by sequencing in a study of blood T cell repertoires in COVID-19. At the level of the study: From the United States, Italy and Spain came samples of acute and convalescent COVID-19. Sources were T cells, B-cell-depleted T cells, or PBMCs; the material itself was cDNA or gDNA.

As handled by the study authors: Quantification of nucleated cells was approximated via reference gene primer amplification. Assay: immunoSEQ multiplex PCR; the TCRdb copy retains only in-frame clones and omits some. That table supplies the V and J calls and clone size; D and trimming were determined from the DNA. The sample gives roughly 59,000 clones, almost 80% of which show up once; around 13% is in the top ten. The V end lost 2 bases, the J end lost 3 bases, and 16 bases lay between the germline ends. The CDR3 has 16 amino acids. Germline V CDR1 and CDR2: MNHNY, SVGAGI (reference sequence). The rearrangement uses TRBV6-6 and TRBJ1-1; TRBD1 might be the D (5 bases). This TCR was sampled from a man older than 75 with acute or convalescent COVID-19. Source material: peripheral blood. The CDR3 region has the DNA TGTGCCAGCAGTTACCCAAGGGGCCAACGGGACACTGAAGCTTTCTTT. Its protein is CASSYPRGQRDTEAFF.